Below are 29 T cell receptor beta chains sequenced from a single sample in a study of cytomegalovirus exposure and HLA in healthy donors. The study ran its PCR with 60 Vbeta and 13 Jbeta primers. Using immunoSEQ multiplex PCR, the repertoire was profiled, and TCRdb retains in-frame clones only, with some absent. The repertoire consists of about 110,000 clones, with 65% to 80% occurring once and the leading ten covering about 6.8%. The material sequenced was PBMCs. All receptors come from a man aged 25 to 45 in good health and CMV-seropositive.

V is TRBV18 and J is TRBJ2-7, with TRBD1 identical over 11 bases. Trimming cost V 3 bases and J 2 bases; bases outside gene matches: 6. The CDR3 runs 16 residues. Looked up from germline, CDR1 is KGHSH and CDR2 is LQKENI. CDR3 loop: CASSPPPGQGAYEQYF. DNA for the CDR3: TGTGCCAGCTCACCGCCGCCGGGACAGGGGGCCTACGAGCAGTACTTC.

This sequence joins TRBV7-8 and TRBJ2-1, with 11 bases aligning to TRBD2. Germline-derived CDR1 and CDR2 are SGHVS and FQNEAQ. After removal of 3 bases from V and 0 bases from J, the junction contained 13 bases not matched to a gene. The CDR3 has 20 amino acids. For the CDR3, the DNA is TGTGCCAGCAGCTTTGCAGTAGCGGGGGGGCCCTTAAGCTCCTACAATGAGCAGTTCTTC. It yields the protein CASSFAVAGGPLSSYNEQFF.

V is TRBV11-3 and J is TRBJ1-1, with 7 bases identical to TRBD1. Germline V gene data show CDR1 as SGHNT and CDR2 as YENEEA. V lost 5 bases and J lost 3; bases outside the gene matches: 9. The CDR3 has 15 residues. CDR3 protein: CASSPDRVRDTEAFF. CDR3 coding DNA: TGTGCCAGCAGCCCTGACAGGGTGAGGGACACTGAAGCTTTCTTT. The whole variable domain, filled in from reference TRBV11-3 and TRBJ1-1, reads EAGVVQSPRYKIIEKKQPVAFWCNPISGHNTLYWYLQNLGQGPELLIRYENEEAVDDSQLPKDRFSAERLKGVDSTLKIQPAELGDSAVYLCASSPDRVRDTEAFFGQGTRLTVV.

The CDR3 region has the DNA TGCGCCAGCAGCCACGGAAGACAGGGTTCCTCTGGGGCCAACGTCCTGACTTTC. Translated, it gives CASSHGRQGSSGANVLTF. The J gene is TRBJ2-6, the V gene TRBV4-1; 7 bases align to TRBD1. The V segment lost 3 bases and the J segment 0 bases; nucleotides outside the gene matches: 8. This CDR3 spans 18 amino acids. Germline V gives CDR1 MGHRA, CDR2 YSYEKL.

The rearrangement links TRBV18 to TRBJ2-7; the D is unclear. This CDR3 has 13 residues. Germline loops: CDR1 KGHSH, CDR2 LQKENI. The V end lost 0 bases, the J end lost 5 bases, and 8 bases lay between the germline ends. CDR3 residues: CASSPPARNEQYF. The CDR3 bases are TGTGCCAGCTCACCACCGGCCAGGAACGAGCAGTACTTC.

The genes are TRBV11-3 and TRBJ2-1; 12 nucleotides agree with TRBD2. Per germline, CDR1 SGHNT and CDR2 YENEEA. With V trimmed by 2 bases and J by 8 bases, 7 bases remained unmatched. The CDR3 sequence is 16 residues long. CDR3 in amino acids: CASSLSGLAGRDEQFF. The CDR3 nucleotides read TGTGCCAGCAGCTTATCTGGACTAGCGGGGAGGGATGAGCAGTTCTTC.

A single count supports this clone. The V gene is TRBV27, the J gene TRBJ2-2; D not resolved. The CDR3 extends over 12 amino acids. V was cut by 3 bases and J by 4 bases, with 3 bases left in between. Germline V gene sequence: CDR1 MNHEY, CDR2 SMNVEV (reference sequence). CDR3 coding DNA: TGTGCCAGCAGTTTCTTCACCGGGGAGCTGTTTTTT. Translated, it gives CASSFFTGELFF.

The genes are TRBV6-5 and TRBJ1-2, with D unclear. CDR3 size: 13 residues. Trimming took 2 bases from V and 8 from J, leaving 12 bases between them. Germline CDR1 and CDR2: MNHEY and SVGAGI. The CDR3 sequence: CASSYALPGGYTF. Written as DNA, the CDR3 is TGTGCCAGCAGTTACGCGTTGCCAGGCGGCTACACCTTC.

This rearrangement joins TRBV19 to TRBJ1-3; no firm D call. The ends were cut back, 8 bases at V and 3 bases at J, with 11 bases in the middle. This CDR3 has 13 residues. Germline CDR1 is LNHDA and CDR2 is SQIVND (reference sequence). Here the CDR3 DNA reads TGTGCCAGTCGATTCGAGGTTGGAAACACCATATATTTT. It translates to CASRFEVGNTIYF. The full variable domain, its missing parts supplied by reference TRBV19 and TRBJ1-3, is DGGITQSPKYLFRKEGQNVTLSCEQNLNHDAMYWYRQDPGQGLRLIYYSQIVNDFQKGDIAEGYSVSREKKESFPLTVTSAQKNPTAFYLCASRFEVGNTIYFGEGSWLTVV.

This clone was detected only a few times. The chain joins TRBV7-6 to TRBJ2-2, with 8 bases matching TRBD2. V gave up 1 base and J gave up 4 bases; unmatched junction bases: 5. Germline lookup yields CDR1 SGHVS and CDR2 FNYEAQ. CDR3 length: 16 residues. The DNA of the CDR3 is TGTGCCAGCAGCTTAGAGAGCGGGGGCGTCACCGGGGAGCTGTTTTTT. Translation: CASSLESGGVTGELFF.

The count of this clone is one. This chain connects TRBV7-8 to TRBJ1-2; 10 bases are shared with TRBD1. The trim removed 5 bases at V and 6 bases at J, leaving 12 bases unmatched. Germline V lookup: CDR1 SGHVS, CDR2 FQNEAQ. The CDR3 is 16 amino acids. DNA for the CDR3: TGTGCCAGCAGCCCCCCGACAGGGGGCCTGGAGAATGGCTACACCTTC. Protein product: CASSPPTGGLENGYTF.

The count of this clone is one. The chain links TRBV11-2 to TRBJ1-6; no definite D call. The length of the CDR3 is 13 residues. CDR1 SGHAT and CDR2 FQNNGV come from the germline V gene. V was pared by 6 bases and J by 7 bases, with 10 bases between. CDR3 amino acids: CASRNGRNSPLHF. In DNA form, the CDR3 reads TGTGCCAGCAGGAACGGGAGAAATTCACCCCTCCACTTT.

The genes are TRBV27 and TRBJ2-7, with D maybe TRBD2 (7 bases). Germline CDR1 and CDR2: MNHEY and SMNVEV (reference sequence). The CDR3 loop spans 17 amino acids. Trimming took 0 bases from V and 4 from J, leaving 19 bases between them. CDR3 protein: CASSLSWGGPLPYEQYF. CDR3 sequence (DNA): TGTGCCAGCAGTTTATCGTGGGGGGGCCCCCTTCCGTACGAGCAGTACTTC.

The chain combines TRBV5-5 with TRBJ1-3; 7 nucleotides agree with TRBD1. The CDR3 has 17 amino acids. Germline-derived CDR1 and CDR2 are SGHKS and YYEKEE (reference sequence). With V trimmed by 5 bases and J by 0 bases, 11 bases remained unmatched. In nucleotides, the CDR3 is TGTGCCAGCAGTCCAATCGACAGGGCATTCTCTGGAAACACCATATATTTT. Protein product: CASSPIDRAFSGNTIYF.

This clone was seen only once. The V and J genes are TRBV13 and TRBJ2-7; no clear D gene. The CDR3 runs 15 residues. V was cut by 5 bases and J by 3 bases, with 17 bases left in between. CDR1 and CDR2 (germline): PRHDT, FYEKMQ (reference sequence). The CDR3 DNA sequence: TGTGCCAGCAGCCCCCCTGAAGTACCGGTCTACGAGCAGTACTTC. This translates into CASSPPEVPVYEQYF.

CDR3 sequence (DNA): TGTGCCAGCAGCTTAGCTTACAGCTACTCTGGAAACACCATATATTTT. Translated, it gives CASSLAYSYSGNTIYF. The rearrangement links TRBV7-2 to TRBJ1-3, with D unclear. Germline values: CDR1 SGHTA, CDR2 FQGNSA. The ends were cut back, 0 bases at V and 0 bases at J, with 9 bases in the middle. This CDR3 contains 16 residues.

The V and J genes are TRBV6-1 and TRBJ2-6, with TRBD2 as a possible D gene (6 bases). The germline gives CDR1 MNHNS, CDR2 SASEGT. Trimming took 3 bases from V and 0 from J, leaving 6 bases between them. CDR3 length: 15 residues. The chain's CDR3 is CASSDSGSGANVLTF. The CDR3 DNA follows: TGTGCCAGCAGTGATAGCGGCTCTGGGGCCAACGTCCTGACTTTC.

This clone was detected ten times or more. J is TRBJ2-2 and V is TRBV10-1, with D possibly TRBD2 on 6 matching bases. The CDR3 runs 14 residues. The V and J ends lost 2 bases and 4 bases respectively, with 8 bases between them. CDR1 WNHNN and CDR2 SYGVQD come from the germline V gene (reference sequence). For the CDR3, the DNA is TGCGCCAGCAGTGAGCGGGGGAGCACCGGGGAGCTGTTTTTT. It is translated as CASSERGSTGELFF.

This clone was observed once. The rearrangement links TRBV5-6 to TRBJ2-7; TRBD2 matches at 13 bases. The CDR3 extends over 15 amino acids. Unmatched junction bases numbered 2, after V lost 3 bases and J lost 2 bases. Germline V gene lookup returns CDR1 SGHDT and CDR2 YYEEEE. Here the CDR3 DNA reads TGTGCCAGCAGCTGGGGGACTAGCGGGACCTACGAGCAGTACTTC. Its translation: CASSWGTSGTYEQYF.

The chain recombines TRBV28 with TRBJ1-2; the match to TRBD1 covers 7 bases. Germline V gene data show CDR1 as MDHEN and CDR2 as SYDVKM. Trimming at V came to 7 bases and at J to 4 bases, leaving 12 bases not matched to a gene. This CDR3 comprises 15 residues. CDR3 coding DNA: TGTGCCAGCACCCCCGAGACAGGGCTTCGCTATGGCTACACCTTC. Translating it yields CASTPETGLRYGYTF.

This chain links TRBV9 with TRBJ1-3; 11 nucleotides align to TRBD1. Germline-derived CDR1 and CDR2 are SGDLS and YYNGEE. The CDR3 contains 15 residues. Trimming took 3 bases from V and 4 from J; bases not matched to a gene: 3. The CDR3 coding sequence is TGTGCCAGCAGCGGGGACAGGGGGACAGGAAACACCATATATTTT. As protein: CASSGDRGTGNTIYF. Based on the CDR3 plus reference TRBV9 and TRBJ1-3, the full variable domain is DSGVTQTPKHLITATGQRVTLRCSPRSGDLSVYWYQQSLDQGLQFLIQYYNGEERAKGNILERFSAQQFPDLHSELNLSSLELGDSALYFCASSGDRGTGNTIYFGEGSWLTVV.

This clone appeared a few times. The chain employs TRBV18 and TRBJ1-4, with 7 bases that match TRBD1. Trimming removed 2 bases from V and 6 bases from J; junction bases left unmatched: 3. Germline V gene data show CDR1 as KGHSH and CDR2 as LQKENI. CDR3 size: 14 residues. The CDR3: CASSPSTGDEKLFF. The CDR3 DNA sequence: TGTGCCAGCTCACCATCTACAGGGGATGAAAAACTGTTTTTT.

The chain is built from TRBV11-1 and TRBJ2-3; TRBD1 might be the D (5 bases). Germline CDR1 SGHAT, CDR2 FQDESV (reference sequence). V lost 5 bases, J lost 2 bases, and 14 bases lay in between. This CDR3 comprises 15 residues. The CDR3 here is CASSEMGQVTDTQYF. CDR3 in DNA: TGTGCCAGCAGCGAAATGGGGCAGGTCACAGATACGCAGTATTTT.

The chain is built from TRBV5-4 and TRBJ2-5; weak D call: TRBD2 (5 bases). Trimming removed 3 bases at V and 3 bases at J, with 9 bases between. Germline assignment: CDR1 SGHNT and CDR2 YYREEE (reference sequence). The CDR3 sequence is 13 residues long. The DNA for the CDR3 is TGTGCCAGCAGCTCCCGGGAAAAAGAGACCCAGTACTTC. Translated, it gives CASSSREKETQYF.

The rearrangement uses TRBV5-6 and TRBJ2-3; 9 bases are a match to TRBD1. Germline lookup yields CDR1 SGHDT and CDR2 YYEEEE. The CDR3 contains 16 residues. Trimming cost V 0 bases and J 6 bases; bases outside gene matches: 8. CDR3 amino acids: CASSLDPGQGLDTQYF. The CDR3 nucleotides read TGTGCCAGCAGCTTGGATCCGGGACAGGGATTGGATACGCAGTATTTT. The whole variable domain, filled in from reference TRBV5-6 and TRBJ2-3, reads DAGVTQSPTHLIKTRGQQVTLRCSPKSGHDTVSWYQQALGQGPQFIFQYYEEEERQRGNFPDRFSGHQFPNYSSELNVNALLLGDSALYLCASSLDPGQGLDTQYFGPGTRLTVL.

The chain is built from TRBV4-1 and TRBJ2-3; unclear D gene. Germline assignment: CDR1 MGHRA and CDR2 YSYEKL. Trimming stripped 0 bases from V and 5 bases from J, with 6 bases between. The CDR3 has 13 residues. CDR3 DNA: TGCGCCAGCAGCCAAGAGGGCAGAGATACGCAGTATTTT. Its translation: CASSQEGRDTQYF.

This chain links TRBV19 with TRBJ2-5; either TRBD1 or TRBD2 may supply D (6 bases each). The DNA end favors TRBJ2-7, so the J call may be wrong. The germline CDR1 and CDR2 sequences are LNHDA and SQIVND (reference sequence). This CDR3 region has 14 residues. For the CDR3, the DNA is TGTGCCAGTAGGCAACAGGAGGGGGCCTACGAGCAGTACTTC. Its translation: CASRQQEGAYEQYF.

V and J are TRBV5-4 and TRBJ2-3; D is unclear. Trimming shortened V by 4 bases and J by 3 bases, and 6 bases separated the two germline ends. From germline, CDR1 is SGHNT and CDR2 YYREEE (reference sequence). CDR3 length: 12 residues. Here the CDR3 reads CASSLSTDTQYF. As DNA, the CDR3 is TGTGCCAGCAGCCTTTCGACAGATACGCAGTATTTT. The full variable domain, with the rest looked up from reference TRBV5-4 and TRBJ2-3, is ETGVTQSPTHLIKTRGQQVTLRCSSQSGHNTVSWYQQALGQGPQFIFQYYREEENGRGNFPPRFSGLQFPNYSSELNVNALELDDSALYLCASSLSTDTQYFGPGTRLTVL.

The chain joins TRBV28 to TRBJ2-7; 7 positions agree with TRBD1. CDR3 length: 15 amino acids. The V gene end was trimmed by 6 bases and the J gene end by 4 bases; junction bases not matched to a gene: 12. In germline, CDR1 is MDHEN, CDR2 SYDVKM. In DNA form, the CDR3 reads TGTGCCAGCAGCGACCCCGGGACAGTCTCATACGAGCAGTACTTC. Amino acid sequence: CASSDPGTVSYEQYF.